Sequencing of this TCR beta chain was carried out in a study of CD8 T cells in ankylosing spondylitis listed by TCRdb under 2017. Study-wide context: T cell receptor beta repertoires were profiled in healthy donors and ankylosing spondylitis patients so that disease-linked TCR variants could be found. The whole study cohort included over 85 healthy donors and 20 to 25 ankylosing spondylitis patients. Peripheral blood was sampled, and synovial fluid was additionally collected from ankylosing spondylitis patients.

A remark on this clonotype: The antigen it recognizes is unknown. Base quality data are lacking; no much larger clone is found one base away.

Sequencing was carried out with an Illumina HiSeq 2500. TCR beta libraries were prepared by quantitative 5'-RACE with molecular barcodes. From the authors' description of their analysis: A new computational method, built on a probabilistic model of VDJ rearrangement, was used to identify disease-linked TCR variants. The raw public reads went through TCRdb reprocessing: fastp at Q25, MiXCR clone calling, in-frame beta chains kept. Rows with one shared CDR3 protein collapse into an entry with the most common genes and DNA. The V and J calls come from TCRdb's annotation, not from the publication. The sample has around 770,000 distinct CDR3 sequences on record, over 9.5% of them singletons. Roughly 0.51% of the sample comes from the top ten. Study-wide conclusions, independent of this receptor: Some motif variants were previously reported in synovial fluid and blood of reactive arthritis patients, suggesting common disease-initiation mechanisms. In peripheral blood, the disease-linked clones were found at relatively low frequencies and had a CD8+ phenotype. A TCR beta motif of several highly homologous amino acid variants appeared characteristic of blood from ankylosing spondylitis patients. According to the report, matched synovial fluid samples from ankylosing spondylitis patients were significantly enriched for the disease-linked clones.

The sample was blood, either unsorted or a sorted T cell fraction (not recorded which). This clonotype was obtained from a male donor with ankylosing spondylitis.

The DNA sequence follows: TGCGCCAGCAGCCAACTATGGGGGATAACCTACGAGCAGTACTTC. Its translation is CASSQLWGITYEQYF. The chain joins TRBV4-1 to TRBJ2-7; the D region may be TRBD1 or TRBD2, each matching 5 bases equally. From the cysteine up to the phenylalanine, the CDR3 has a length of 15 residues. Left in the record is the CDR3 DNA by itself, 45 bases read in frame from the first base. The V end loses 2 bases and the J end loses 2 bases, and a stretch of 13 bases separates them. CDR1 and CDR2 (MGHRA, YSYEKL) derive from the germline V gene.